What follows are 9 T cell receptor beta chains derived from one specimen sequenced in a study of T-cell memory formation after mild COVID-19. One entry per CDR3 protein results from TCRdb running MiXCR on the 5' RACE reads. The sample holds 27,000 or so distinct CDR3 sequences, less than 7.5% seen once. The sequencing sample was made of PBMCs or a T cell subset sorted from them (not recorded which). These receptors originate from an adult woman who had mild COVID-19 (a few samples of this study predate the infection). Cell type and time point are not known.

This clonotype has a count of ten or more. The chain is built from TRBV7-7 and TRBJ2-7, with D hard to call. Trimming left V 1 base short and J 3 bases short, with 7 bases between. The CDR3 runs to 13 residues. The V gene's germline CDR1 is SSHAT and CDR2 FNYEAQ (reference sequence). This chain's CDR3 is CASSLGVNYEQYF. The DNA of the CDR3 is TGTGCCAGCAGCTTAGGGGTCAACTACGAGCAGTACTTC.

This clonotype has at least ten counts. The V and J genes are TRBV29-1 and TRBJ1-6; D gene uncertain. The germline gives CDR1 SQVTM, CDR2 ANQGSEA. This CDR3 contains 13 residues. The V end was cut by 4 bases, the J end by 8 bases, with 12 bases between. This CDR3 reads CSVGHSTDSPLHF. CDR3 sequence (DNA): TGCAGCGTTGGGCACTCGACGGATTCACCCCTCCACTTT.

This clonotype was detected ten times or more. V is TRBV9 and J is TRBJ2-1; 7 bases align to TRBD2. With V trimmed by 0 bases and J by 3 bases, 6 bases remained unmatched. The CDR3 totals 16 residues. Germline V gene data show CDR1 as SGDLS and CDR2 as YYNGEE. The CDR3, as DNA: TGTGCCAGCAGCGTAGCTTTACTAGCGAGCTACAATGAGCAGTTCTTC. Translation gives CASSVALLASYNEQFF.

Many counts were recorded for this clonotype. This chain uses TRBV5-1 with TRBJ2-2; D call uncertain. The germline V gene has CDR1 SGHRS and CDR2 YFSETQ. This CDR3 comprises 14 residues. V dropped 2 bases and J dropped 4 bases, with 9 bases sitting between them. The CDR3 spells CASSFELPTGELFF. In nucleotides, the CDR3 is TGCGCCAGCAGCTTTGAACTCCCCACCGGGGAGCTGTTTTTT.

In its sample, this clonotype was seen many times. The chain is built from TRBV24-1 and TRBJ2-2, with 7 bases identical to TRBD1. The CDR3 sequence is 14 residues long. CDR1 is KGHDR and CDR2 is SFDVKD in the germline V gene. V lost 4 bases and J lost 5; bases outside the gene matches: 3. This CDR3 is CATSEQGWTGELFF. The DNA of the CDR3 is TGTGCCACCAGTGAACAGGGGTGGACCGGGGAGCTGTTTTTT.

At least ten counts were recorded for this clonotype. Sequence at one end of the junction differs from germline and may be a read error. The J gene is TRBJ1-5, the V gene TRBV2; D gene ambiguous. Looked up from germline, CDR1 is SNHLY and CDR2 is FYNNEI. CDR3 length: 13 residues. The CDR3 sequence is CASNEGFYQPQHF. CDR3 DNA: TGTGCCAGCAATGAAGGTTTTTATCAGCCCCAGCATTTT.

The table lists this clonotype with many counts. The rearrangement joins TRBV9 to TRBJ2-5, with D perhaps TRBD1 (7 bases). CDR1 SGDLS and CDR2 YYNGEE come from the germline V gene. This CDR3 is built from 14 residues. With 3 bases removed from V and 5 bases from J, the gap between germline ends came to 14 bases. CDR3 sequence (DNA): TGTGCCAGCAGCGCAGGGGGGCCTCAGGAGACCCAGTACTTC. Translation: CASSAGGPQETQYF.

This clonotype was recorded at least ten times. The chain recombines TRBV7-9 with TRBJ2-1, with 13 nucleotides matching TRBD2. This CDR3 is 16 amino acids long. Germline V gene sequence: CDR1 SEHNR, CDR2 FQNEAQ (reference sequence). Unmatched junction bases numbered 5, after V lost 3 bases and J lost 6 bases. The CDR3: CASSFSRTSGSNEQFF. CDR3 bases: TGTGCCAGCAGCTTTTCCCGGACTAGCGGGAGCAATGAGCAGTTCTTC. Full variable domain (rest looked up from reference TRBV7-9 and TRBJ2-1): DTGVSQNPRHKITKRGQNVTFRCDPISEHNRLYWYRQTLGQGPEFLTYFQNEAQLEKSRLLSDRFSAERPKGSFSTLEIQRTEQGDSAMYLCASSFSRTSGSNEQFFGPGTRLTVL.

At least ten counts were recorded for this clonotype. CDR3 loop: CASSLMGGKDQPQHF. CDR3 nucleotides: TGTGCCAGCAGTCTAATGGGGGGTAAGGATCAGCCCCAGCATTTT. The chain joins TRBV11-2 to TRBJ1-5; tentatively, D is TRBD1 (5 bases). Germline V gene lookup returns CDR1 SGHAT and CDR2 FQNNGV. The CDR3 is 15 amino acids. Trimming cost V 6 bases and J 5 bases, with 17 bases left between them.